This T cell receptor (beta chain) was retrieved from a study of shared clonotypes between healthy human individuals. In the study overall: Researchers drew samples from two women and a few men aged 18 to 49.

Notes on the study in general: Rarefaction curves obtained for sorted subsets showed sequencing incomplete despite large depth.

CD8 cells regarded as naive lacked CD45RO, were positively chosen for CCR7, and omitted terminally differentiated effector memory CD45RA+ cells. Comment on this clone: The antigen is undetermined.

Sequenced by immunoSEQ multiplex PCR; TCRdb stores in-frame clones only, minus some. The data show hundreds of thousands of clones, around 96% seen once. CDR1 and CDR2 (germline): KGHSH, LQKENI. The CDR3 has 11 residues. V lost 8 bases, J lost 6 bases, and 10 bases lay in between. The TCR originated in a man aged 30 to 39 in good health. The gene calls are TRBV18 and TRBJ1-2; TRBD1 is a possible D gene (5 bases). The material sequenced was naive CD8+ T cells sorted from blood. The CDR3 loop reads CASQGVDGYTF. CDR3 DNA sequence: TGTGCCAGCCAGGGAGTGGATGGCTACACCTTC.